What follows describes a single T cell receptor beta chain. The antigen is unknown. The data were taken from a study of cytomegalovirus exposure and HLA in healthy donors. Germline V gene sequence: CDR1 SNHLY, CDR2 FYNNEI. This CDR3 comprises 14 residues. V was trimmed by 6 bases and J by 1 base, leaving 12 bases between them. PCR amplification relied on 60 Vbeta primers (plus 13 Jbeta primers). Sequencing was performed with immunoSEQ multiplex PCR; in TCRdb, only in-frame clones are kept and a portion is missing. The sample holds under 250,000 clones, 80% to 85% seen once. Study outcomes and limitations: Fewer N-insertions (relative to the roughly 700-donor mean) were reportedly seen in an Asian-associated ancestry cluster in a later analysis. Later analysis identified a missense DCLRE1C variant that was linked to TCR beta V- and J-gene trimming.

The clonotype originates from a middle-aged woman in good health and CMV-seronegative. The J gene is TRBJ1-1, the V gene TRBV2; D is unclear. What was sequenced was PBMCs. This chain's CDR3 is CASSVAQSNTEAFF. For the CDR3, the DNA is TGTGCCAGCAGCGTTGCCCAGTCGAACACTGAAGCTTTCTTT.